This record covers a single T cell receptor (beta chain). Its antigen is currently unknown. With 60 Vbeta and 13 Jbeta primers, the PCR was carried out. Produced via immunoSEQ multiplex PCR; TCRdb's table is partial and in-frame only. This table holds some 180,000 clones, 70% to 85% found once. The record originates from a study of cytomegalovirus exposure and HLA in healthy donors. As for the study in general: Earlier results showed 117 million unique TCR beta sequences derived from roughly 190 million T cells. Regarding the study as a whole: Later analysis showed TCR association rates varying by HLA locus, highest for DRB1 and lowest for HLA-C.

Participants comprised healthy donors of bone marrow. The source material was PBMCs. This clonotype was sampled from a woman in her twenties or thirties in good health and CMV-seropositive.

In nucleotides, the CDR3 is TGCAGCGTTGGGCAGGGGCTTAAGCAGTTCTTC. As protein: CSVGQGLKQFF. The gene calls are TRBV29-1 and TRBJ2-1; TRBD1 might be the D (6 bases). In germline, CDR1 is SQVTM, CDR2 ANQGSEA. The CDR3 is 11 residues long. Trimming took off 4 bases at V and 11 bases at J, with 12 bases between the two ends.